Sequencing of this T cell receptor (beta chain) was carried out in a study of early T cells in non-severe SARS-CoV-2 infection. TCRdb reanalysed the 5' RACE reads using MiXCR and keeps one entry per CDR3 protein. The table lists 66,000 or so distinct CDR3 sequences, roughly 13% of them singletons. This TCR came from an adult who was a healthcare worker with PCR-confirmed SARS-CoV-2 infection or an uninfected control (not recorded which). Input material: whole blood.

The DNA for the CDR3 is TGTGCCAGTAGTATTAAGGCAGCTAGCGGGGAGCTGTTTTTT. Amino acids: CASSIKAASGELFF. The chain has TRBV19 and TRBJ2-2; D is uncertain. This CDR3 is built from 14 residues. From germline, CDR1 is LNHDA and CDR2 SQIVND (reference sequence). The germline V and J ends were trimmed by 3 bases and 7 bases, with 12 bases remaining between them.